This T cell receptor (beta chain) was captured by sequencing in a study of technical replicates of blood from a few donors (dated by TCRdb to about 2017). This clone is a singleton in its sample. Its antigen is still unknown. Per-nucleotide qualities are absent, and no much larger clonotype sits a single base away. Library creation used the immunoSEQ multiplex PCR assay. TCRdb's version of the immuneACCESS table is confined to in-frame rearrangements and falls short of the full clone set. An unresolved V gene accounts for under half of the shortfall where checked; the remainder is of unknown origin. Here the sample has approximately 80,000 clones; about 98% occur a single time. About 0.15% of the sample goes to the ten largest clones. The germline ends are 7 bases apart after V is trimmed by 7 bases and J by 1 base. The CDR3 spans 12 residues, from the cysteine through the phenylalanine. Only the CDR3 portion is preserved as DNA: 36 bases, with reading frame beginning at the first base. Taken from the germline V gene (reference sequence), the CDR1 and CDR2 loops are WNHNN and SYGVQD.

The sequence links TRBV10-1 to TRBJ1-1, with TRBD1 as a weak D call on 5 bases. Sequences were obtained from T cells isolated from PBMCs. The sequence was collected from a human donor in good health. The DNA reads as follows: TGCGCCAGCAATGACAGGAACACTGAAGCTTTCTTT. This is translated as CASNDRNTEAFF.